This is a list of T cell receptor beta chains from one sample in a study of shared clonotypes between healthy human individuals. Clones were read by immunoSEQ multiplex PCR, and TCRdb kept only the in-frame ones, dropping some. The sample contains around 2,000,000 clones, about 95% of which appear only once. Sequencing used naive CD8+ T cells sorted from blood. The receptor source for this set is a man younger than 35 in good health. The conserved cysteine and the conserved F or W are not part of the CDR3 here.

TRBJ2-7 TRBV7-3 ASSPGQGYEQY
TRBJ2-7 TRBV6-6 ASSPVGVGEMYEQY
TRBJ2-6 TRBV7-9 ASSLSIGTGDSGANVLT
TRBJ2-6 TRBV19 ASSIDPFGANVLT
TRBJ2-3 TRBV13 ASTGGNTDTQY
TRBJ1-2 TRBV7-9 ASSLGFQDRPNYGYT
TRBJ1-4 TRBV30 AWSVPSSDEKLF
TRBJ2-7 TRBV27 ASSFDSSYEQY
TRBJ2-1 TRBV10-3 AISERGQHLKPDNEQF
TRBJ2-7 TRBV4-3 ASSQDLLSREASDYEQY
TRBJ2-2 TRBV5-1 ASSFFGGTGELF
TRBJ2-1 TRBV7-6 ASSPSGGTYNEQF
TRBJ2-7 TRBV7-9 ASSRTSEYEQY
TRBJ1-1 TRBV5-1 ASSSPGDGMNTEAF